This TCR beta chain was captured in a study of human T cells and chemical hapten exposure. Study overall: The study sensitized with 2% DPC on an approximately 2 cm by approximately 2 cm patch of upper inner arm skin. Patch tests put 0.01% DPC on the upper back, and the results were checked at 6 days. General study results and limits: All donors were alopecia patients, so their immunity may differ from that of healthy people.

The time point was: patch test 1, 2 weeks after DPC sensitization. Described treatment: therapeutic diphenylcyclopropenone sensitization with weekly scalp DPC. Patients had alopecia, were aged 18 to 70, and were not pregnant. Each CDR3 protein gets one entry after TCRdb re-called the RACE reads with MiXCR. This sample has roughly 180,000 distinct CDR3 sequences, with approximately 20% found just once. This CDR3 contains 13 residues. The germline V gene encodes CDR1 DFQATT and CDR2 SNEGSKA (reference sequence). V lost 3 bases to trimming and J lost 8 bases, with 16 bases between them. As regards this clonotype: Its antigen remains unidentified.

Specimen: whole blood, collected in connection with sensitization to the hapten diphenylcyclopropenone (DPC). The gene calls are TRBV20-1 and TRBJ1-1; D not resolved. This TCR came from a woman between 45 and 65 years old with alopecia areata. Some clones in this sample may be carry-over from other donors' samples. This CDR3 reads CSASGVRTEEAFF. CDR3 DNA sequence: TGCAGTGCTAGTGGGGTGAGAACAGAAGAAGCTTTCTTT.